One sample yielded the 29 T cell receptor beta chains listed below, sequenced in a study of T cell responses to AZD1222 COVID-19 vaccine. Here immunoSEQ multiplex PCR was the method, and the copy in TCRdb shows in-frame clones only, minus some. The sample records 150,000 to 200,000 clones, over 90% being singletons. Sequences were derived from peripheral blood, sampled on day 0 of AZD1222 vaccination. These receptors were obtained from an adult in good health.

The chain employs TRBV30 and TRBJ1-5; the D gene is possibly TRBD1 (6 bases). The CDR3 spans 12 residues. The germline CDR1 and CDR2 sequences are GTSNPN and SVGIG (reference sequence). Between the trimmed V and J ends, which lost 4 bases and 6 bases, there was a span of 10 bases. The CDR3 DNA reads TGTGCCTGGAACGAGGGGGGTCAGCCCCAGCATTTT. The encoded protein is CAWNEGGQPQHF.

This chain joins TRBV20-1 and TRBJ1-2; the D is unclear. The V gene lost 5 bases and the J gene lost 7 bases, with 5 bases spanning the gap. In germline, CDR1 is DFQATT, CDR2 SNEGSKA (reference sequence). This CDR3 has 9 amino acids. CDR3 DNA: TGCAGTGCTGGAGGTGGCTACACCTTC. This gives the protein CSAGGGYTF.

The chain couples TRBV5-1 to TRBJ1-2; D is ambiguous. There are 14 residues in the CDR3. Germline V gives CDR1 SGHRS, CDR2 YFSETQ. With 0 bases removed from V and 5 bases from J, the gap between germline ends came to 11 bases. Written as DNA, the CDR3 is TGCGCCAGCAGCTTGGACGGGGTGGGTTATGGCTACACCTTC. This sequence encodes CASSLDGVGYGYTF.

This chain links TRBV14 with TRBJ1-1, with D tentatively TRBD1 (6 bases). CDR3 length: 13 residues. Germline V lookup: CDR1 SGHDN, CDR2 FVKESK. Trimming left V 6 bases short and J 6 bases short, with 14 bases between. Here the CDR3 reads CASSLYREAEAFF. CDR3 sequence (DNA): TGTGCCAGCAGTCTGTACAGGGAAGCTGAAGCTTTCTTT.

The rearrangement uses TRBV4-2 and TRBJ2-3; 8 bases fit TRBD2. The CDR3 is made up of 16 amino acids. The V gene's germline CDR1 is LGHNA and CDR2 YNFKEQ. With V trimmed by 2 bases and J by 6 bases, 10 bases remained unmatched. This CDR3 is CASSQTPGGPEDTQYF. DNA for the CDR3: TGTGCCAGCAGCCAAACCCCGGGGGGGCCAGAGGATACGCAGTATTTT.

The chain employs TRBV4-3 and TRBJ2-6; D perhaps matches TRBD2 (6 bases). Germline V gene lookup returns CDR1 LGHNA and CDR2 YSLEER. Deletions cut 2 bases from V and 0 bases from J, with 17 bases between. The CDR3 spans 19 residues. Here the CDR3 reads CASSQLGGSIPSGANVLTF. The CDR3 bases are TGCGCCAGCAGCCAACTTGGAGGGTCGATTCCCTCTGGGGCCAACGTCCTGACTTTC.

CDR3 in amino acids: CASSQEGGTEAFF. The CDR3 DNA sequence: TGTGCCAGCAGCCAGGAGGGAGGCACTGAAGCTTTCTTT. The chain carries TRBV7-7 and TRBJ1-1; D call uncertain. This CDR3 contains 13 residues. Deletions cut 5 bases from V and 4 bases from J, with 11 bases between. Germline CDR1 and CDR2: SSHAT and FNYEAQ (reference sequence).

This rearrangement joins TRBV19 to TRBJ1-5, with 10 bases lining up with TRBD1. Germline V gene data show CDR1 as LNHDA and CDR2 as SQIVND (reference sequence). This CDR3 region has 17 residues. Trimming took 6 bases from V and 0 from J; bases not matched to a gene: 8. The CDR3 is CASRRDRGLFSNQPQHF. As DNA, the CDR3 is TGTGCCAGTAGACGTGACAGGGGGCTCTTTAGCAATCAGCCCCAGCATTTT.

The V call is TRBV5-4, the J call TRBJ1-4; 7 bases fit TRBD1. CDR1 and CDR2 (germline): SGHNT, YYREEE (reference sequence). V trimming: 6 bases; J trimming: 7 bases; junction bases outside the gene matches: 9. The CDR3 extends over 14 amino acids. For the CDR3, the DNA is TGTGCCAGCAAAAGACAGGGCGGTGTTGAAAAACTGTTTTTT. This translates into CASKRQGGVEKLFF.

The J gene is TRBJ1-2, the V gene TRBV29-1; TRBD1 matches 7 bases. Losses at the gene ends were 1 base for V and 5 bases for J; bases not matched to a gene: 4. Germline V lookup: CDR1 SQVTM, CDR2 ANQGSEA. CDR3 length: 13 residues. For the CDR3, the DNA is TGCAGCGTTGAAGGGATACAGGGGTATGGCTACACCTTC. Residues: CSVEGIQGYGYTF.

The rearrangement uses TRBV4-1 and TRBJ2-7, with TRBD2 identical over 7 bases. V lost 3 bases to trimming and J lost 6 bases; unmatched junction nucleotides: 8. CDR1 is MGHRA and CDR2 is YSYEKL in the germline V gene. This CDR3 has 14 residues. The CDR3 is CASSHTDGGSEQYF. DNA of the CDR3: TGCGCCAGCAGCCACACGGACGGGGGGAGCGAGCAGTACTTC.

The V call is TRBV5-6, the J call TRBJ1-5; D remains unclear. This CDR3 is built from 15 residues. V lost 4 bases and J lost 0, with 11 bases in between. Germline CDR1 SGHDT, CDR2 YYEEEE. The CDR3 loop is CASSEFQVSNQPQHF. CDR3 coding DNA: TGTGCCAGCAGCGAGTTTCAGGTTAGCAATCAGCCCCAGCATTTT.

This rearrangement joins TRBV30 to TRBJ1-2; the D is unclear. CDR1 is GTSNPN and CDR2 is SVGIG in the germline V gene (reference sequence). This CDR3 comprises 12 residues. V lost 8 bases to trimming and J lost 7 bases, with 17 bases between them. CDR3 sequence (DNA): TGTGCCCTGGAGGTTGGTGTTGGTGGCTACACCTTC. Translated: CALEVGVGGYTF.

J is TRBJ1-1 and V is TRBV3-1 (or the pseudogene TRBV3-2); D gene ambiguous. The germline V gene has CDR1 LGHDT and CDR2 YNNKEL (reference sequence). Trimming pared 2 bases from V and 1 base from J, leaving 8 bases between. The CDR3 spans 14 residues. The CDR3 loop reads CASSQLARNTEAFF. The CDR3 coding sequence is TGTGCCAGCAGCCAACTGGCCAGGAACACTGAAGCTTTCTTT.

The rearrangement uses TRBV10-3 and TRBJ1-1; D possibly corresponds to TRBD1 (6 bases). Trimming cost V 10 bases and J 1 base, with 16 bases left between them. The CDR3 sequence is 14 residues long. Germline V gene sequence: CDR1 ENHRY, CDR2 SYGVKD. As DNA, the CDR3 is TGTGCCACCACACCGGGACAAACGAACACTGAAGCTTTCTTT. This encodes CATTPGQTNTEAFF.

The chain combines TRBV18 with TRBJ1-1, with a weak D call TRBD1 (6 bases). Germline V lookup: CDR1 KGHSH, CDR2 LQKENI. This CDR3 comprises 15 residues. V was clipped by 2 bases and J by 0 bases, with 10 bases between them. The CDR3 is CASSPRAGVNTEAFF. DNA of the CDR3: TGTGCCAGCTCACCAAGAGCAGGGGTGAACACTGAAGCTTTCTTT.

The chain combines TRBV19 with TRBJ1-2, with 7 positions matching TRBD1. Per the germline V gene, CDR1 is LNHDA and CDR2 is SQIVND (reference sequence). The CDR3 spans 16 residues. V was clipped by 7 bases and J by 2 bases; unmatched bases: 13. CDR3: CASMLTGDYANYGYTF. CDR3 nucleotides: TGTGCCAGTATGTTAACAGGGGATTATGCCAACTATGGCTACACCTTC.

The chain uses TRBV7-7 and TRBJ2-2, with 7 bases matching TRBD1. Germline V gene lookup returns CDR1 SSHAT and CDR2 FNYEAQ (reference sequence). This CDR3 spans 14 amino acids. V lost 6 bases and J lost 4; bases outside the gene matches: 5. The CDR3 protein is CASRMGQTTGELFF. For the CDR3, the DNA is TGTGCCAGCAGGATGGGACAGACCACCGGGGAGCTGTTTTTT.

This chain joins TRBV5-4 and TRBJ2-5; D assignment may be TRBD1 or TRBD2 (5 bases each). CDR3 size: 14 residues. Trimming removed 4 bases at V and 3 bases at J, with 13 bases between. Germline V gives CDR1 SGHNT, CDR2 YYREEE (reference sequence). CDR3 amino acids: CASSPGRREETQYF. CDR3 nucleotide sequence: TGTGCCAGCAGCCCGGGGCGCCGGGAAGAGACCCAGTACTTC.

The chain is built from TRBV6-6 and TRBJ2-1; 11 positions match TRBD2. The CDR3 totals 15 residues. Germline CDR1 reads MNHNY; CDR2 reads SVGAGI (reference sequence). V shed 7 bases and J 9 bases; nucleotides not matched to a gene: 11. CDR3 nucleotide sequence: TGTGCCAGCACTTTACTAGCGGGAGTAAGTGGTGAGCAGTTCTTC. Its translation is CASTLLAGVSGEQFF.

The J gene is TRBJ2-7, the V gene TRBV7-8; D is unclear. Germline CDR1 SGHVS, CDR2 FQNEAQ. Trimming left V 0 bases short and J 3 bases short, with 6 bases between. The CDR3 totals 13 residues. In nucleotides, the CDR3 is TGTGCCAGCAGCTTAGCGCCGATCTACGAGCAGTACTTC. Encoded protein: CASSLAPIYEQYF.

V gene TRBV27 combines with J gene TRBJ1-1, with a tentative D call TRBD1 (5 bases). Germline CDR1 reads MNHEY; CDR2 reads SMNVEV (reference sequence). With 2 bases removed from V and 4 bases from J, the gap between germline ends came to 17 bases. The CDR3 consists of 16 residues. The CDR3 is CASSLNPPGSSTEAFF. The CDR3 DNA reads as TGTGCCAGCAGTTTAAACCCGCCAGGGTCGAGCACTGAAGCTTTCTTT.

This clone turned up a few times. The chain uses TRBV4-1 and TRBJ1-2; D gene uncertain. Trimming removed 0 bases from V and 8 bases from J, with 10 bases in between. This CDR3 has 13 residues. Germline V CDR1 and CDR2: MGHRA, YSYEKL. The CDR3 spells CASSQEGLWGYTF. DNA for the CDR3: TGCGCCAGCAGCCAAGAGGGATTGTGGGGCTACACCTTC.

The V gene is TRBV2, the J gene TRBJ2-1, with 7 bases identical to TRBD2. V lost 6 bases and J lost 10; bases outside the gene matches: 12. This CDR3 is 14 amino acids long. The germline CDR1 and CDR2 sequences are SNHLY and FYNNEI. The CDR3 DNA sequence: TGTGCCAGCAGATCGACATTTCTGGGGGGGGAGCAGTTCTTC. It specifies CASRSTFLGGEQFF.

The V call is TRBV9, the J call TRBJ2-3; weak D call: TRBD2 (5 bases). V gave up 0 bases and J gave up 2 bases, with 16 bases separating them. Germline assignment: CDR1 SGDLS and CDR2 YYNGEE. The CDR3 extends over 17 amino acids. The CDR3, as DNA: TGTGCCAGCAGCGTAGAGACTACCCAGGTCCCCACAGATACGCAGTATTTT. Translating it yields CASSVETTQVPTDTQYF.

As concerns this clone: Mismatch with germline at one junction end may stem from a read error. The CDR3 region has the DNA TGCGCCAGCAGTACAGGGAGATCAAACATCCAGTACTTC. This sequence encodes CASSTGRSNIQYF. This chain joins TRBV5-1 and TRBJ2-4; perhaps TRBD1 as D (6 bases). This CDR3 is 13 amino acids long. Germline V gene data show CDR1 as SGHRS and CDR2 as YFSETQ. Drawing the rest from reference TRBV5-1 and TRBJ2-4, the complete variable domain is KAGVTQTPRYLIKTRGQQVTLSCSPISGHRSVSWYQQTPGQGLQFLFEYFSETQRNKGNFPGRFSGRQFSNSRSEMNVSTLELGDSALYLCASSTGRSNIQYFGAGTRLSVL.

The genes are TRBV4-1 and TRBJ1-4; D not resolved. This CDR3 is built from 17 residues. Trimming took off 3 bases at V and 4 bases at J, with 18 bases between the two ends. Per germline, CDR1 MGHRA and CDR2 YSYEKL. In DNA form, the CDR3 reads TGCGCCAGCAGCCACCCCGAATGGACGGCCATTAATGAAAAACTGTTTTTT. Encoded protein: CASSHPEWTAINEKLFF.

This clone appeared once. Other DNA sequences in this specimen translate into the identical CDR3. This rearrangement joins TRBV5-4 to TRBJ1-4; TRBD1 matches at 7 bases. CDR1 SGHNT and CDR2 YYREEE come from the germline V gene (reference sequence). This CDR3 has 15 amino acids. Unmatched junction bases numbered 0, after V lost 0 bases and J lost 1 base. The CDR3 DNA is TGTGCCAGCAGCTTGGCAGGGGGAACTAATGAAAAACTGTTTTTT. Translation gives CASSLAGGTNEKLFF.

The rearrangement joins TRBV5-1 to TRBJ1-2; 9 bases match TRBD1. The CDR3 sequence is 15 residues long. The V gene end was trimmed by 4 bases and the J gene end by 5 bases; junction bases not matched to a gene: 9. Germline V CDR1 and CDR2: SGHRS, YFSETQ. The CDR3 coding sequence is TGCGCCAGCAGCGTAACAGGGGGCCTGGATTATGGCTACACCTTC. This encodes CASSVTGGLDYGYTF.